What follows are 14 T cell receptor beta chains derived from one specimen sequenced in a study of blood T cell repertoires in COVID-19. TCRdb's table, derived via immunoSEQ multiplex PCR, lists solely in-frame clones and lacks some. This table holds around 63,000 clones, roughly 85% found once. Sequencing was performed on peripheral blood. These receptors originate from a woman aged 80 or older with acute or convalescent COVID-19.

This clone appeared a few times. CDR3 amino acids: CASSQGLERFQETQYF. CDR3 bases: TGTGCCAGCAGCCAAGGGTTAGAACGGTTCCAAGAGACCCAGTACTTC. V gene TRBV3-1 (or the pseudogene TRBV3-2) combines with J gene TRBJ2-5; D not certain. The V gene's germline CDR1 is LGHDT and CDR2 YNNKEL (reference sequence). V was shortened by 1 base and J by 1 base, with 13 bases between the two germline ends. The CDR3 is 16 amino acids.

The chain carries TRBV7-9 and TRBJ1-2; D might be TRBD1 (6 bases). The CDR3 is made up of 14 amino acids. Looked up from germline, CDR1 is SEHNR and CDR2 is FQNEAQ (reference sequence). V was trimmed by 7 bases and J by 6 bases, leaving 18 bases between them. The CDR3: CASTRDTDPNGYTF. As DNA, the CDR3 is TGTGCCAGCACCAGGGACACGGACCCCAATGGCTACACCTTC. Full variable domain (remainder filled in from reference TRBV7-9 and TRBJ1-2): DTGVSQNPRHKITKRGQNVTFRCDPISEHNRLYWYRQTLGQGPEFLTYFQNEAQLEKSRLLSDRFSAERPKGSFSTLEIQRTEQGDSAMYLCASTRDTDPNGYTFGSGTRLTVV.

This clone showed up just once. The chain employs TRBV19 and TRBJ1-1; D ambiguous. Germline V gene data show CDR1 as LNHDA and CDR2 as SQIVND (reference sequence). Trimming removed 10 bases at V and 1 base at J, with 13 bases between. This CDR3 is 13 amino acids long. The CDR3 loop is CATRHEWNTEAFF. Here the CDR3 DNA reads TGTGCCACCAGGCACGAGTGGAACACTGAAGCTTTCTTT.

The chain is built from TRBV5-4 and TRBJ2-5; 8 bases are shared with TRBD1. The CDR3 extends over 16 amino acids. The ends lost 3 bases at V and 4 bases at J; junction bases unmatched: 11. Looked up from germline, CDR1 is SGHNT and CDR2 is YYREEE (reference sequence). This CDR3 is CASSYLMTGDTETQYF. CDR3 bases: TGTGCCAGCAGCTACCTTATGACAGGGGATACAGAGACCCAGTACTTC.

The DNA for the CDR3 is TGTGCCATCAGTGATCGGGGGAGCTCCTATAATTCACCCCTCCACTTT. It specifies CAISDRGSSYNSPLHF. The V and J genes are TRBV10-3 and TRBJ1-6, with D possibly TRBD1 on 5 matching bases. CDR3 length: 16 residues. V lost 3 bases to trimming and J lost 0 bases, with 9 bases between them. Germline-derived CDR1 and CDR2 are ENHRY and SYGVKD.

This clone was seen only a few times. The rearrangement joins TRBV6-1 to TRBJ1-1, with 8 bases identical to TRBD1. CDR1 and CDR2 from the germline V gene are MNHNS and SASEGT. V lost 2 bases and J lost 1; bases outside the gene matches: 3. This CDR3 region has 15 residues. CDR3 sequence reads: CASSEKGQANTEAFF. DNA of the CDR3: TGTGCCAGCAGTGAAAAGGGACAGGCGAACACTGAAGCTTTCTTT.

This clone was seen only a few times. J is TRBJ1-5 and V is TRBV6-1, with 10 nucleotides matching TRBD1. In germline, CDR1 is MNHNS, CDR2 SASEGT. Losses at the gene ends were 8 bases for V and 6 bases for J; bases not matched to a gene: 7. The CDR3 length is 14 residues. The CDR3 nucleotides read TGTGCCAGCGAAAAGGGACAGGGGAGTCAGCCCCAGCATTTT. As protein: CASEKGQGSQPQHF.

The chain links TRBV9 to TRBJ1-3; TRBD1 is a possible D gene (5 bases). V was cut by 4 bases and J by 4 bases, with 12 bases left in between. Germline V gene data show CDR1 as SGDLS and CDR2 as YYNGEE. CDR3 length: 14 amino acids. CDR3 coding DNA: TGTGCCAGCAGCCCAGGGCCTGAGGGAAACACCATATATTTT. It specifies CASSPGPEGNTIYF.

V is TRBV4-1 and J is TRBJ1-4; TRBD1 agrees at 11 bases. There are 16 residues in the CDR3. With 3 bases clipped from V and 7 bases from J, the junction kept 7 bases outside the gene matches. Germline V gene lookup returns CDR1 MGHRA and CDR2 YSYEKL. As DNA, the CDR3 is TGCGCCAGCAGCCAGAGGACAGGGGGCGGTGGTGAAAAACTGTTTTTT. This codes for CASSQRTGGGGEKLFF.

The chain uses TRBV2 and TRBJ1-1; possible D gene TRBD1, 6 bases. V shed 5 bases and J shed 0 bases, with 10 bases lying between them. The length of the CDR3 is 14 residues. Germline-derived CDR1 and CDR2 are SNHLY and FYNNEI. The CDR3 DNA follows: TGTGCCAGCAGTTTACAGGGTGTGAACACTGAAGCTTTCTTT. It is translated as CASSLQGVNTEAFF.

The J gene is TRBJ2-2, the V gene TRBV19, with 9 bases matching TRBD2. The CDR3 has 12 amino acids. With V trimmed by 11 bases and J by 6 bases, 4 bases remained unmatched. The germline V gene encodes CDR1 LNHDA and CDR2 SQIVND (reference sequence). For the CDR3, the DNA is TGTGCCGGACAGCGGGAGGCCGGGGAGCTGTTTTTT. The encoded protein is CAGQREAGELFF.

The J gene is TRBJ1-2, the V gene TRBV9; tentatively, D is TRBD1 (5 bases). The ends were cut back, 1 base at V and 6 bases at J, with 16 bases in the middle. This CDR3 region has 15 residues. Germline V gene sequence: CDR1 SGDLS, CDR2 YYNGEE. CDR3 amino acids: CASSVMGGLNDGYTF. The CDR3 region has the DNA TGTGCCAGCAGCGTAATGGGGGGATTGAATGATGGCTACACCTTC.

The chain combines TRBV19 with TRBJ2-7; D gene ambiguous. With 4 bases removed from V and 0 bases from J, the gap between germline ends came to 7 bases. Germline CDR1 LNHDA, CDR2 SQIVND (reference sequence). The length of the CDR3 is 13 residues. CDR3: CASSTGYSYEQYF. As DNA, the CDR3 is TGTGCCAGTAGTACAGGATACTCCTACGAGCAGTACTTC.

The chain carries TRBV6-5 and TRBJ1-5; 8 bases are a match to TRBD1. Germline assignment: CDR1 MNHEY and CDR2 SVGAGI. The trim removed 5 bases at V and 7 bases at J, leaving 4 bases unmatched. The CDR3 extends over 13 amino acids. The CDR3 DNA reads TGTGCCAGCAGTCGGACAGGGCACCAGCCCCAGCATTTT. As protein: CASSRTGHQPQHF.